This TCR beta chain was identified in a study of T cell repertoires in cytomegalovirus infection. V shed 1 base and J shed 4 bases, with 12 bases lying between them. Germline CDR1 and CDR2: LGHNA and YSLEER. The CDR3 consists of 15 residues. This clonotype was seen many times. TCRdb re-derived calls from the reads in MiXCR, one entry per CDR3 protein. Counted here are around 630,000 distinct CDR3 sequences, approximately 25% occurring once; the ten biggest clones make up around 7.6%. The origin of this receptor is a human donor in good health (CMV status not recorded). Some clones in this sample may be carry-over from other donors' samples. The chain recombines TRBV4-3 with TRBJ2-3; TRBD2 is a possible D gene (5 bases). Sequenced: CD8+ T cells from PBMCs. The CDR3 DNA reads TGCGCCAGCAGCCAAGCCATGCAGGAGGCAGATACGCAGTATTTT. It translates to CASSQAMQEADTQYF.